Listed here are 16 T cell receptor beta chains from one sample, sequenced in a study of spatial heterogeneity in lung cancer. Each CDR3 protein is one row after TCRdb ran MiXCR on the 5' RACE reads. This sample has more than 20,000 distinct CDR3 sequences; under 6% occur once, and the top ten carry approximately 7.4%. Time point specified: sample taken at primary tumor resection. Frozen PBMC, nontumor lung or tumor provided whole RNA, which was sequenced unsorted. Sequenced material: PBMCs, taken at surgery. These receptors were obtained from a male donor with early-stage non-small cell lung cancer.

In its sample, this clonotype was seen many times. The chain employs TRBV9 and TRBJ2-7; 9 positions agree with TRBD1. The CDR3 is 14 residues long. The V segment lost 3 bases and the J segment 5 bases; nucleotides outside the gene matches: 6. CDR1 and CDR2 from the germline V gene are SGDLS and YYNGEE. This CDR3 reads CASSEGQGWDEQYF. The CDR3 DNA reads TGTGCCAGCAGCGAGGGACAGGGTTGGGACGAGCAGTACTTC.

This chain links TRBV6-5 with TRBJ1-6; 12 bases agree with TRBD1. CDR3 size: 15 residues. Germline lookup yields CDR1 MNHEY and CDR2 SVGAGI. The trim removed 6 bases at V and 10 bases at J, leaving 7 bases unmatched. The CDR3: CASSRGQGAGSPLHF. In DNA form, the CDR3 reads TGTGCCAGCAGCCGGGGACAGGGGGCCGGGTCACCCCTCCACTTT.

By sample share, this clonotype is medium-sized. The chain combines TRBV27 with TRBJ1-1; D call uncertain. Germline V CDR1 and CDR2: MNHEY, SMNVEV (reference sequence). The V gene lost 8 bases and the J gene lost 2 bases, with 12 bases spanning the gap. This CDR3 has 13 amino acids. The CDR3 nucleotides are TGTGCCAGCTCCGACGGCTACAACACTGAAGCTTTCTTT. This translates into CASSDGYNTEAFF.

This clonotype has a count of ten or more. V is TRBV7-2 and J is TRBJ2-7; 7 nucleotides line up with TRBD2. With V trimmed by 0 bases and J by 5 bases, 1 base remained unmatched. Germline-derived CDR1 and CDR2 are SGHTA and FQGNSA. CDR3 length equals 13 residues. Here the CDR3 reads CASSLAGGHEQYF. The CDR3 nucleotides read TGTGCCAGCAGCTTAGCGGGAGGGCACGAGCAGTACTTC.

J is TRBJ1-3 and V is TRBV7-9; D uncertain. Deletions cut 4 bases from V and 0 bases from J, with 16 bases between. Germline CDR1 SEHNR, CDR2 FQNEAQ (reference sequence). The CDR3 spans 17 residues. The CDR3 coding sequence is TGTGCCAGCAGCTCCCCACTCCGGCCTCTCTCTGGAAACACCATATATTTT. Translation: CASSSPLRPLSGNTIYF.

DNA of the CDR3: TGTGCCAGCAGTTTTATCACAACCTACGAGCAGTACTTC. Residues: CASSFITTYEQYF. The chain has TRBV12-3 or TRBV12-4 and TRBJ2-7; D gene ambiguous. The CDR3 totals 13 residues. The V end lost 3 bases, the J end lost 2 bases, and 8 bases lay between the germline ends.

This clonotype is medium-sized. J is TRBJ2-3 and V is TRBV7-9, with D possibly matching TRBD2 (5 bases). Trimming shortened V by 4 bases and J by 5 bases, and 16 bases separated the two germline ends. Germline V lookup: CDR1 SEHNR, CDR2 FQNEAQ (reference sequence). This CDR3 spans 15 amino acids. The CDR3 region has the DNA TGTGCCAGCAGCTCCTGGGCCAGCGGAGGAGATACGCAGTATTTT. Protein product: CASSSWASGGDTQYF. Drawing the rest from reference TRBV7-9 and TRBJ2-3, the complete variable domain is DTGVSQNPRHKITKRGQNVTFRCDPISEHNRLYWYRQTLGQGPEFLTYFQNEAQLEKSRLLSDRFSAERPKGSFSTLEIQRTEQGDSAMYLCASSSWASGGDTQYFGPGTRLTVL.

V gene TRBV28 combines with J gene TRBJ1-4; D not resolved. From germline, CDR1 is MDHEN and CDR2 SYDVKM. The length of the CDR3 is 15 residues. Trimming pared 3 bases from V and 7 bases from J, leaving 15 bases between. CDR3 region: CASSLGLGFSEKLFF. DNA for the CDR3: TGTGCCAGCAGTTTGGGCCTCGGGTTTAGTGAAAAACTGTTTTTT.

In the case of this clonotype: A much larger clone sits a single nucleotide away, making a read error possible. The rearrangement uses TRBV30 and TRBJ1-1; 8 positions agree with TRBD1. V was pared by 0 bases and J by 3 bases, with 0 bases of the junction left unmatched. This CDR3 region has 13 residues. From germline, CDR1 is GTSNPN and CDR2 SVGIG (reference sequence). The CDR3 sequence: CAWSVQGDTEAFF. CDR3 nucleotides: TGTGCCTGGAGTGTACAGGGGGACACTGAAGCTTTCTTT.

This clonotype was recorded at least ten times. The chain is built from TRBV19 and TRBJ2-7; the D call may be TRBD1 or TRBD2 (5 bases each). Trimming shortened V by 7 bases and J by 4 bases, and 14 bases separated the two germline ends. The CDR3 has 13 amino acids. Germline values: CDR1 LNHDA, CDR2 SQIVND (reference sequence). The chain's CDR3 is CASIGTDQYEQYF. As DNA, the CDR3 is TGTGCCAGTATCGGGACCGACCAGTACGAGCAGTACTTC.

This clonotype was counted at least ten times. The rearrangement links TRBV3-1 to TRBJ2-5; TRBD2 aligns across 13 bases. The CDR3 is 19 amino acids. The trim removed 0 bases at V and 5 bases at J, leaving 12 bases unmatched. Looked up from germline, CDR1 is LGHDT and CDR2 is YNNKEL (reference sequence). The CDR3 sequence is CASSQELGTSGGAGETQYF. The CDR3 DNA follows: TGTGCCAGCAGCCAAGAGTTGGGAACTAGCGGGGGGGCAGGTGAGACCCAGTACTTC.

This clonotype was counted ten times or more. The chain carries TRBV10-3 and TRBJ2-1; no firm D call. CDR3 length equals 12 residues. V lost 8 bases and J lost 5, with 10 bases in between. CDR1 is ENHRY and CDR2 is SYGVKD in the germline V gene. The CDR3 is CAISRLDNEQFF. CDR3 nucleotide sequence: TGTGCCATCTCCAGACTGGACAATGAGCAGTTCTTC.

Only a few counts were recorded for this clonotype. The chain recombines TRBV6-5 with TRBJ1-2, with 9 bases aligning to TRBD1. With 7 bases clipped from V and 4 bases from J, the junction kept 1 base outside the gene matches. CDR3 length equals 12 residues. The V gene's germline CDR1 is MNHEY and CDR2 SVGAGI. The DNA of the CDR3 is TGTGCCAGCACGACAGGGGGCTATGGCTACACCTTC. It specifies CASTTGGYGYTF.

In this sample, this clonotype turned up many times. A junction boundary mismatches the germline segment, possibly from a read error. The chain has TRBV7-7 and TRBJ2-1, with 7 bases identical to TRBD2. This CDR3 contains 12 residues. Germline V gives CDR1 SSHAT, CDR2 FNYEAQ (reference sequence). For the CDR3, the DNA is TGTGCTAGCAGCTTCCCGGGAGGTGAGCAGTTCTTC. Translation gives CASSFPGGEQFF.

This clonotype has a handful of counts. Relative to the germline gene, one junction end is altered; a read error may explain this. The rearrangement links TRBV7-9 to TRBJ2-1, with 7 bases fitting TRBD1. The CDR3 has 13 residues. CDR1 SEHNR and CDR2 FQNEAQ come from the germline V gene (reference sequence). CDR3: CASRLGSIDREFF. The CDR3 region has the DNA TGTGCCAGCAGGTTAGGCTCTATTGACAGGGAGTTCTTC.

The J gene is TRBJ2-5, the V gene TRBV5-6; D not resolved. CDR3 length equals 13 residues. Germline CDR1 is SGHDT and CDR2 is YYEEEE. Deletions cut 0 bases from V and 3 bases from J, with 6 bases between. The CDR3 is CASSLGTEETQYF. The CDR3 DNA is TGTGCCAGCAGCTTGGGGACGGAAGAGACCCAGTACTTC.